These 30 T cell receptor beta chains originate from one sample sequenced in a study of T cell changes during pregnancy in multiple sclerosis. Profiling relied on immunoSEQ multiplex PCR, and the TCRdb table lists in-frame clones only, not all of them. The sample lists about 48,000 clones, 88% occurring once. Sample: CD4+ T cells from peripheral blood mononuclear cells, taken in the second trimester of pregnancy. These receptors all stem from a female donor with multiple sclerosis, enrolled in a pregnancy study.

In this sample, this clone turned up a few times. This sequence joins TRBV6-6 and TRBJ1-5, with 8 bases lining up with TRBD1. This CDR3 region has 14 residues. CDR1 and CDR2 (germline): MNHNY, SVGAGI (reference sequence). The V and J ends lost 5 bases and 3 bases, in that order; junction bases with no gene match: 3. Here the CDR3 DNA reads TGTGCCAGCAGTGGGGGACAGGCCAATCAGCCCCAGCATTTT. This encodes CASSGGQANQPQHF.

A few counts support this clone. The chain has TRBV28 and TRBJ1-2; D might be TRBD1 (5 bases). Germline V gives CDR1 MDHEN, CDR2 SYDVKM. The CDR3 totals 15 residues. V was pared by 4 bases and J by 2 bases, with 14 bases between. The CDR3 sequence is CASSYPDRVNYGYTF. CDR3 sequence (DNA): TGTGCCAGCAGTTACCCCGACAGAGTCAACTATGGCTACACCTTC.

The J gene is TRBJ2-1, the V gene TRBV11-3, with D possibly TRBD1 on 6 matching bases. The germline V gene encodes CDR1 SGHNT and CDR2 YENEEA. The CDR3 spans 12 residues. Trimming shortened V by 3 bases and J by 16 bases, and 16 bases separated the two germline ends. The CDR3 sequence is CASSFADRTKFF. In DNA form, the CDR3 reads TGTGCCAGCAGCTTTGCCGACAGGACCAAATTCTTC.

The chain carries TRBV19 and TRBJ1-1; the match to TRBD1 covers 9 bases. The V and J ends lost 5 bases and 1 base, in that order; junction bases with no gene match: 11. The CDR3 runs 17 residues. CDR1 is LNHDA and CDR2 is SQIVND in the germline V gene (reference sequence). Here the CDR3 DNA reads TGTGCCAGTAGTGCCGACAGGGGGGAGGCGGCGAACACTGAAGCTTTCTTT. This sequence encodes CASSADRGEAANTEAFF.

This chain links TRBV6-6 with TRBJ1-1, with TRBD1 as a possible D gene (6 bases). Germline lookup yields CDR1 MNHNY and CDR2 SVGAGI (reference sequence). This CDR3 spans 15 amino acids. V shed 6 bases and J shed 1 base, with 15 bases lying between them. Written as DNA, the CDR3 is TGTGCCAGCAGCAAATCCAGGGGCGCGAACACTGAAGCTTTCTTT. Translated, it gives CASSKSRGANTEAFF.

The V and J genes are TRBV18 and TRBJ1-4, with 7 bases aligning to TRBD1. The CDR3 is 13 amino acids. The J segment lost 6 bases and the V segment lost 6 bases, leaving 4 bases of the junction unmatched. Per the germline V gene, CDR1 is KGHSH and CDR2 is LQKENI. The CDR3 sequence: CASSIGTDEKLFF. The CDR3 DNA reads TGTGCCAGCTCGATAGGGACAGATGAAAAACTGTTTTTT.

In its sample, this clone was seen once. V usage is TRBV29-1 and J usage is TRBJ2-2; 9 bases fit TRBD2. Germline lookup yields CDR1 SQVTM and CDR2 ANQGSEA. This CDR3 contains 17 residues. Trimming took 7 bases from V and 1 from J; bases not matched to a gene: 13. The DNA of the CDR3 is TGCAGCGGTCTAGCGGGATCGAACAAAAAGAACACCGGGGAGCTGTTTTTT. Translating gives CSGLAGSNKKNTGELFF.

The chain carries TRBV27 and TRBJ2-7; 11 bases fit TRBD2. The CDR3 consists of 12 residues. J gave up 3 bases and V 10 bases, and 2 bases lay outside the gene matches. Germline V gene lookup returns CDR1 MNHEY and CDR2 SMNVEV (reference sequence). The CDR3 bases are TGTGCCACCGGGACTAGCGGCTACGAGCAGTACTTC. This gives the protein CATGTSGYEQYF.

This clone has just a few counts. The chain is built from TRBV14 and TRBJ1-1; no clear D. CDR1 SGHDN and CDR2 FVKESK come from the germline V gene. V was trimmed by 5 bases and J by 11 bases, leaving 15 bases between them. CDR3 length: 12 amino acids. Written as DNA, the CDR3 is TGTGCCAGCAGCGCAGCGGGGATCGTGGCTTTCTTT. Protein product: CASSAAGIVAFF. Full variable domain (remainder filled in from reference TRBV14 and TRBJ1-1): EAGVTQFPSHSVIEKGQTVTLRCDPISGHDNLYWYRRVMGKEIKFLLHFVKESKQDESGMPNNRFLAERTGGTYSTLKVQPAELEDSGVYFCASSAAGIVAFFGQGTRLTVV.

As for this clone: Other DNA sequences within the sample encode an identical CDR3. This rearrangement joins TRBV5-1 to TRBJ1-1; TRBD1 matches at 8 bases. Germline trimming cut 4 bases from V and 1 base from J; bases unmatched to any gene: 3. The CDR3 extends over 14 amino acids. Germline loops: CDR1 SGHRS, CDR2 YFSETQ. This chain's CDR3 is CASSLDRGNTEAFF. CDR3 coding DNA: TGCGCCAGCAGCCTAGACAGGGGGAACACTGAAGCTTTCTTT.

The chain uses TRBV2 and TRBJ1-2, with D possibly being TRBD1 (6 bases). Trimming stripped 6 bases from V and 7 bases from J, with 21 bases between. This CDR3 spans 15 amino acids. In germline, CDR1 is SNHLY, CDR2 FYNNEI. CDR3 nucleotides: TGTGCCAGCAGCTCTGGCAGGGGCGGAATTAGTGGCTACACCTTC. Its protein is CASSSGRGGISGYTF.

This clone was picked up one time. The chain joins TRBV7-2 to TRBJ2-5; D perhaps matches TRBD1 (6 bases). V gave up 4 bases and J gave up 4 bases, with 16 bases separating them. Germline V gene sequence: CDR1 SGHTA, CDR2 FQGNSA. The CDR3 is 15 amino acids. The CDR3, as DNA: TGTGCCAGCAGCTCCGAGACAGGCGCGGGAGAGACCCAGTACTTC. Its protein is CASSSETGAGETQYF.

The rearrangement uses TRBV6-5 and TRBJ1-3; no reliable D call. V lost 8 bases, J lost 0 bases, and 11 bases lay in between. Germline V gives CDR1 MNHEY, CDR2 SVGAGI. CDR3 length: 14 residues. CDR3 coding DNA: TGTGCCAGCGCAGACTGGAGCTCTGGAAACACCATATATTTT. It specifies CASADWSSGNTIYF.

This clone is a singleton in its sample. The V and J genes are TRBV5-1 and TRBJ2-4; 11 bases are a match to TRBD2. CDR1 SGHRS and CDR2 YFSETQ come from the germline V gene. This CDR3 comprises 16 residues. Trimming cost V 2 bases and J 5 bases; bases outside gene matches: 6. The chain's CDR3 is CASSLTSGSGENIQYF. In nucleotides, the CDR3 is TGCGCCAGCAGCTTAACTAGCGGGAGTGGCGAAAACATTCAGTACTTC. The whole variable domain, remainder taken from reference TRBV5-1 and TRBJ2-4, is KAGVTQTPRYLIKTRGQQVTLSCSPISGHRSVSWYQQTPGQGLQFLFEYFSETQRNKGNFPGRFSGRQFSNSRSEMNVSTLELGDSALYLCASSLTSGSGENIQYFGAGTRLSVL.

The gene calls are TRBV6-1 and TRBJ2-7, with 7 positions matching TRBD1. CDR3 length: 15 residues. V gave up 6 bases and J gave up 2 bases; unmatched junction bases: 10. Germline loops: CDR1 MNHNS, CDR2 SASEGT. CDR3 residues: CASRLQGKGPYEQYF. The CDR3 nucleotides read TGTGCCAGCAGACTACAGGGGAAAGGACCCTACGAGCAGTACTTC.

The genes are TRBV5-6 and TRBJ2-1; D is undetermined. Between the trimmed V and J ends, which lost 2 bases and 4 bases, there was a span of 10 bases. CDR1 and CDR2 from the germline V gene are SGHDT and YYEEEE. The CDR3 extends over 14 amino acids. For the CDR3, the DNA is TGTGCCAGCAGCTTTACCCAGATGTACAATGAGCAGTTCTTC. Its protein product is CASSFTQMYNEQFF.

The gene calls are TRBV4-1 and TRBJ2-4; 13 bases match TRBD2. Germline V lookup: CDR1 MGHRA, CDR2 YSYEKL. The CDR3 contains 19 residues. V lost 0 bases, J lost 6 bases, and 11 bases stayed unmatched. CDR3 sequence reads: CASSQDHPTSGGKINIQYF. The CDR3 coding sequence is TGCGCCAGCAGCCAAGATCACCCGACTAGCGGGGGGAAGATAAACATTCAGTACTTC.

V is TRBV19 and J is TRBJ2-7; a weak D match, TRBD1 (6 bases). Germline V gives CDR1 LNHDA, CDR2 SQIVND (reference sequence). V was clipped by 9 bases and J by 0 bases, with 12 bases between them. The CDR3 totals 13 residues. CDR3 DNA: TGTGCCAGCCGAGAAGGGGGCTCCTACGAGCAGTACTTC. Protein sequence: CASREGGSYEQYF.

This CDR3 is CASSSGLFNEQFF. The CDR3 nucleotides read TGTGCCAGCAGTTCCGGACTATTCAATGAGCAGTTCTTC. V usage is TRBV6-5 and J usage is TRBJ2-1; possibly TRBD2 for D (6 bases). Germline V gives CDR1 MNHEY, CDR2 SVGAGI. V was trimmed by 4 bases and J by 6 bases, leaving 10 bases between them. The CDR3 runs 13 residues.

The rearrangement joins TRBV5-1 to TRBJ2-2, with 7 bases fitting TRBD2. After removal of 7 bases from V and 4 bases from J, the junction contained 10 bases not matched to a gene. Per germline, CDR1 SGHRS and CDR2 YFSETQ. The CDR3 runs 15 residues. The CDR3 DNA reads TGCGCCAGCGAGGTGGGCGGGAGTGTCACCGGGGAGCTGTTTTTT. As protein: CASEVGGSVTGELFF.

The chain recombines TRBV10-1 with TRBJ1-1; tentatively, D is TRBD1 (6 bases). Germline lookup yields CDR1 WNHNN and CDR2 SYGVQD (reference sequence). The CDR3 covers 14 residues. The V and J ends lost 5 bases and 0 bases respectively, with 10 bases between them. This CDR3 is CASSLGQLNTEAFF. Here the CDR3 DNA reads TGCGCCAGCAGTTTGGGACAACTGAACACTGAAGCTTTCTTT.

This chain uses TRBV10-3 with TRBJ2-5; possibly TRBD1 for D (5 bases). Germline CDR1 ENHRY, CDR2 SYGVKD. CDR3 size: 15 residues. Deletions cut 3 bases from V and 2 bases from J, with 13 bases between. The CDR3 DNA follows: TGTGCCATCAGTGATGGCACAGGAAAACAAGAGACCCAGTACTTC. This encodes CAISDGTGKQETQYF.

The J gene is TRBJ2-6, the V gene TRBV10-3; 8 bases align to TRBD1. CDR1 and CDR2 (germline): ENHRY, SYGVKD. Losses at the gene ends were 4 bases for V and 0 bases for J; bases not matched to a gene: 8. CDR3 size: 18 residues. The CDR3 region is CAISAGQVIISGANVLTF. The CDR3 bases are TGTGCCATCAGTGCGGGACAGGTCATAATCTCTGGGGCCAACGTCCTGACTTTC.

CDR3 sequence: CASSIVTDSNQPQHF. In DNA form, the CDR3 reads TGTGCCAGTAGTATTGTGACAGATAGCAATCAGCCCCAGCATTTT. V and J are TRBV19 and TRBJ1-5, with D possibly matching TRBD1 (5 bases). This CDR3 region has 15 residues. V was cut by 3 bases and J by 0 bases, with 9 bases left in between. CDR1 and CDR2 from the germline V gene are LNHDA and SQIVND (reference sequence).

The chain joins TRBV6-5 to TRBJ1-5, with D uncertain. The V gene's germline CDR1 is MNHEY and CDR2 SVGAGI. The CDR3 extends over 13 amino acids. Trimming pared 5 bases from V and 1 base from J, leaving 6 bases between. CDR3 residues: CASSQWSNQPQHF. In nucleotides, the CDR3 is TGTGCCAGCAGTCAGTGGAGCAATCAGCCCCAGCATTTT.

By sample fraction, this clone is medium-sized. The chain is built from TRBV7-3 and TRBJ1-1, with a weak D call TRBD1 (6 bases). The CDR3 is 14 amino acids. The V gene lost 6 bases and the J gene lost 3 bases, with 14 bases spanning the gap. Germline V gene data show CDR1 as SGHTA and CDR2 as FQGTGA. This CDR3 is CASRVQGGDTEAFF. In DNA, the CDR3 is TGTGCCAGCAGGGTACAGGGTGGGGACACTGAAGCTTTCTTT.

The gene calls are TRBV30 and TRBJ1-1; 7 bases align to TRBD1. This CDR3 region has 14 residues. The ends lost 3 bases at V and 5 bases at J; junction bases unmatched: 9. Germline assignment: CDR1 GTSNPN and CDR2 SVGIG (reference sequence). The CDR3 DNA sequence: TGTGCCTGGAGAAAACAGGACAGGAGTACTGAAGCTTTCTTT. This gives the protein CAWRKQDRSTEAFF.

V gene TRBV7-9 combines with J gene TRBJ1-2; 8 bases are shared with TRBD1. Germline-derived CDR1 and CDR2 are SEHNR and FQNEAQ (reference sequence). The CDR3 runs 13 residues. J was trimmed by 8 bases and V by 5 bases; bases with no gene match: 7. The CDR3 DNA reads as TGTGCCAGCAGCCCCTGGACAGGGTGGGGCTACACCTTC. Its translation: CASSPWTGWGYTF.

The chain combines TRBV19 with TRBJ1-1; D remains unclear. Germline CDR1 is LNHDA and CDR2 is SQIVND (reference sequence). V lost 5 bases, J lost 3 bases, and 10 bases lay in between. This CDR3 has 13 residues. Here the CDR3 DNA reads TGTGCCAGTAGTCCTGAGACTTACACTGAAGCTTTCTTT. It encodes CASSPETYTEAFF.

This rearrangement joins TRBV7-2 to TRBJ2-2, with TRBD1 matching 9 bases. V shed 1 base and J 5 bases; nucleotides not matched to a gene: 8. Germline loops: CDR1 SGHTA, CDR2 FQGNSA. The CDR3 sequence is 17 residues long. Here the CDR3 reads CASSLVGGTGRTGELFF. In DNA form, the CDR3 reads TGTGCCAGCAGCTTAGTAGGGGGGACAGGGAGAACCGGGGAGCTGTTTTTT.